The T cell receptor (beta chain) described here comes from a study of shared clonotypes between healthy human individuals. The repertoire was sequenced with immunoSEQ multiplex PCR; TCRdb's copy has only in-frame clones and lacks some. The sample has approximately 2.4 million clones; about 94% are singletons. Germline V lookup: CDR1 SGDLS, CDR2 YYNGEE. This CDR3 region has 15 residues. Trimming cost V 4 bases and J 5 bases; bases outside gene matches: 10. V gene TRBV9 combines with J gene TRBJ2-5; 8 bases agree with TRBD2. The TCR was taken from a man aged 18 to 30 in good health. Sequencing used naive CD4+ T cells sorted from blood. The subset: CD45RA+ positively selected. DNA of the CDR3: TGTGCCAGCAGCTCGGGACTAGGCATTTGGGAGACCCAGTACTTC. This translates into CASSSGLGIWETQYF.